Each of the 14 T cell receptor beta chains below was sequenced from the same sample in a study of long-term antiretroviral therapy in people with HIV (dated by TCRdb to between 2022 and 2023). Sequencing of the TRB variable region was done with the immunoSEQ hsTCRB v3.0 assay at survey level resolution. TCRdb limited this immuneACCESS table to in-frame rearrangements with V and J called. A share of clones is missing; checked studies link under half to unresolved V genes, and the rest is unexplained. This sample is represented by tens of thousands of clones; roughly 87% of them were singletons. Over 10% of the sample comes from the top ten. The input for sequencing was unsorted PBMCs, taken 1.1 years after starting antiretroviral therapy. The receptors were sampled from a man in his late teens or twenties with HIV.

This clone has just one count. The chain is built from TRBV18 and TRBJ2-1; TRBD2 might be the D (7 bases). Germline V gene data show CDR1 as KGHSH and CDR2 as LQKENI. Trimming pared 3 bases from V and 5 bases from J, leaving 14 bases between. The CDR3 contains 15 residues. In DNA form, the CDR3 reads TGTGCCAGCTCACCTCGGGGGGCGGGAAACAATGAGCAGTTCTTC. This translates into CASSPRGAGNNEQFF.

The rearrangement uses TRBV4-1 and TRBJ1-6; TRBD1 might be the D (6 bases). CDR1 MGHRA and CDR2 YSYEKL come from the germline V gene. The CDR3 extends over 16 amino acids. The V end was cut by 4 bases, the J end by 6 bases, with 16 bases between. CDR3 region: CASSPEGGGGNSPLHF. DNA of the CDR3: TGCGCCAGCAGCCCCGAAGGGGGGGGTGGTAATTCACCCCTCCACTTT.

This chain connects TRBV7-2 to TRBJ2-1; TRBD1 agrees at 11 bases. Germline values: CDR1 SGHTA, CDR2 FQGNSA. The trim removed 4 bases at V and 8 bases at J, leaving 7 bases unmatched. The CDR3 contains 15 residues. DNA for the CDR3: TGTGCCAGCAGCTGGGGGACAGGGGGACAAGATGAGCAGTTCTTC. This sequence encodes CASSWGTGGQDEQFF.

The V and J genes are TRBV5-1 and TRBJ2-1; 11 bases align to TRBD1. The CDR3 is 16 amino acids. V dropped 3 bases and J dropped 7; count of bases not matched to a gene: 9. The germline gives CDR1 SGHRS, CDR2 YFSETQ. The CDR3: CASSSVRDRGSNEQFF. The CDR3 nucleotides are TGCGCCAGCAGCTCGGTCCGGGACAGGGGGAGTAATGAGCAGTTCTTC.

The rearrangement links TRBV29-1 to TRBJ2-7; TRBD2 agrees at 7 bases. V shed 3 bases and J 3 bases; nucleotides not matched to a gene: 14. The CDR3 is made up of 16 amino acids. Germline V gene sequence: CDR1 SQVTM, CDR2 ANQGSEA. The CDR3 here is CSVEGLGGPFGYEQYF. In DNA form, the CDR3 reads TGCAGCGTTGAGGGGCTGGGAGGGCCCTTCGGCTACGAGCAGTACTTC.

The genes are TRBV19 and TRBJ2-7; D may be TRBD1 (7 bases). Germline CDR1 reads LNHDA; CDR2 reads SQIVND (reference sequence). The CDR3 extends over 15 amino acids. V was trimmed by 4 bases and J by 2 bases, leaving 15 bases between them. The CDR3 bases are TGTGCCAGTAGTACCGGGGGACAGCCGACCTACGAGCAGTACTTC. Translation: CASSTGGQPTYEQYF.

This rearrangement joins TRBV7-2 to TRBJ1-2; TRBD1 might be the D (6 bases). V was clipped by 2 bases and J by 3 bases, with 16 bases between them. The CDR3 is 16 residues long. Germline loops: CDR1 SGHTA, CDR2 FQGNSA. CDR3 nucleotides: TGTGCCAGCAGCTTAAGAACCGCAGGGGAGGACTATGGCTACACCTTC. This sequence encodes CASSLRTAGEDYGYTF.

This chain links TRBV11-2 with TRBJ2-1; D gene uncertain. Trimming removed 7 bases at V and 5 bases at J, with 18 bases between. The CDR3 sequence is 15 residues long. Germline CDR1 SGHAT, CDR2 FQNNGV. CDR3 sequence (DNA): TGTGCCAGCACCCTTATCAGGAGTAGCCACAATGAGCAGTTCTTC. It codes for CASTLIRSSHNEQFF.

The chain employs TRBV7-8 and TRBJ2-7; 12 bases align to TRBD2. Germline CDR1 is SGHVS and CDR2 is FQNEAQ. The CDR3 consists of 17 residues. The V segment lost 1 base and the J segment 0 bases; nucleotides outside the gene matches: 4. CDR3 protein: CASSLGLAGASSYEQYF. Written as DNA, the CDR3 is TGTGCCAGCAGCTTAGGACTAGCGGGGGCCAGCTCCTACGAGCAGTACTTC.

This chain joins TRBV7-9 and TRBJ2-7; 7 bases fit TRBD2. The CDR3 extends over 16 amino acids. V shed 5 bases and J 4 bases; nucleotides not matched to a gene: 14. Per the germline V gene, CDR1 is SEHNR and CDR2 is FQNEAQ (reference sequence). The CDR3 reads CASSQEGTIALYEQYF. CDR3 DNA: TGTGCCAGCAGCCAAGAAGGGACTATCGCATTGTACGAGCAGTACTTC.

This chain uses TRBV5-1 with TRBJ2-1; 9 bases fit TRBD2. With V trimmed by 2 bases and J by 5 bases, 2 bases remained unmatched. Germline V gene data show CDR1 as SGHRS and CDR2 as YFSETQ. This CDR3 is built from 14 residues. The CDR3 coding sequence is TGCGCCAGCAGCTTAGCGGGAGGAGACAATGAGCAGTTCTTC. Protein product: CASSLAGGDNEQFF.

The chain carries TRBV9 and TRBJ2-7; TRBD2 matches at 7 bases. From germline, CDR1 is SGDLS and CDR2 YYNGEE. Trimming took 0 bases from V and 3 from J; bases not matched to a gene: 12. CDR3 length equals 17 residues. The CDR3 loop is CASSVGVGGTNNYEQYF. The CDR3 DNA reads TGTGCCAGCAGCGTAGGAGTGGGAGGGACTAACAACTACGAGCAGTACTTC.

This chain joins TRBV29-1 and TRBJ1-1; D remains unclear. The V gene lost 1 base and the J gene lost 2 bases, with 8 bases spanning the gap. The CDR3 is 13 residues long. Germline V gives CDR1 SQVTM, CDR2 ANQGSEA. The CDR3 DNA follows: TGCAGCGTTGAAGTGAAGCGAAACACTGAAGCTTTCTTT. Protein product: CSVEVKRNTEAFF. Combining the CDR3 with reference TRBV29-1 and TRBJ1-1 gives the whole variable domain SAVISQKPSRDICQRGTSLTIQCQVDSQVTMMFWYRQQPGQSLTLIATANQGSEATYESGFVIDKFPISRPNLTFSTLTVSNMSPEDSSIYLCSVEVKRNTEAFFGQGTRLTVV.

V is TRBV5-4 and J is TRBJ2-1; D is possibly TRBD1 or TRBD2 (5 bases each). Germline V gene sequence: CDR1 SGHNT, CDR2 YYREEE (reference sequence). The CDR3 is 15 amino acids. V dropped 5 bases and J dropped 8 bases, with 20 bases sitting between them. The CDR3 region is CASRISKTGPDEQFF. The CDR3 nucleotides are TGTGCCAGCAGAATTAGCAAGACGGGGCCAGATGAGCAGTTCTTC. Based on the CDR3 plus reference TRBV5-4 and TRBJ2-1, the full variable domain is ETGVTQSPTHLIKTRGQQVTLRCSSQSGHNTVSWYQQALGQGPQFIFQYYREEENGRGNFPPRFSGLQFPNYSSELNVNALELDDSALYLCASRISKTGPDEQFFGPGTRLTVL.